This T cell receptor beta chain emerged from a study of blood T cell repertoires in COVID-19. Germline V CDR1 and CDR2: LGHDT, YNNKEL (reference sequence). Between the trimmed V and J ends, which lost 1 base and 8 bases, there was a span of 5 bases. This CDR3 contains 11 residues. Assay used: immunoSEQ multiplex PCR; TCRdb lists only in-frame clones, some missing. The sample comprises fewer than 250,000 clones, about 83% of which are singletons, and 6.8% rests with the top ten. Sequenced sample: PBMCs or T cells enriched from blood (not recorded which). The chain links TRBV3-1 (or the pseudogene TRBV3-2) to TRBJ1-1, with D hard to call. The receptor was derived from a middle-aged woman who had recovered from COVID-19. The CDR3 sequence: CASSQGREAFF. The CDR3 coding sequence is TGTGCCAGCAGCCAAGGGAGGGAAGCTTTCTTT.